These 2 T cell receptor beta chains were all obtained from the same sample, sequenced in a study of T cells after yellow fever vaccination. TCRdb called the 5' RACE reads again in MiXCR, with one record for every CDR3 protein. This table has a few hundred thousand distinct CDR3 sequences, roughly 3.5% appearing once. Here the sequenced sample was PBMCs, taken on the day of the yellow fever booster vaccination. These receptors all stem from a man between 18 and 29 years old who received the YFV17D yellow fever vaccine.

This clonotype was seen more than once but under ten times. The chain uses TRBV9 and TRBJ2-2; TRBD1 aligns across 8 bases. Trimming cost V 4 bases and J 6 bases; bases outside gene matches: 11. The germline gives CDR1 SGDLS, CDR2 YYNGEE. The length of the CDR3 is 16 residues. Here the CDR3 reads CASSTPQGALPGELFF. For the CDR3, the DNA is TGTGCCAGCAGCACACCCCAGGGGGCCCTCCCCGGGGAGCTGTTTTTT. The full variable domain, with the rest looked up from reference TRBV9 and TRBJ2-2, is DSGVTQTPKHLITATGQRVTLRCSPRSGDLSVYWYQQSLDQGLQFLIQYYNGEERAKGNILERFSAQQFPDLHSELNLSSLELGDSALYFCASSTPQGALPGELFFGEGSRLTVL.

This clonotype was counted ten times or more. The chain recombines TRBV5-1 with TRBJ1-2; 9 bases fit TRBD1. CDR1 SGHRS and CDR2 YFSETQ come from the germline V gene. The CDR3 runs to 17 residues. V was clipped by 3 bases and J by 8 bases; unmatched bases: 17. CDR3 residues: CASSSSSGTGKKWGYTF. DNA for the CDR3: TGCGCCAGCAGCTCATCATCCGGGACAGGGAAGAAATGGGGCTACACCTTC.